This T cell receptor (beta chain) was recorded in a study of cytomegalovirus exposure and HLA in healthy donors. 60 Vbeta and 13 Jbeta primers were used in PCR. TCRdb's copy holds only in-frame clones and misses some; the assay was immunoSEQ multiplex PCR. The sample comprises 90,000 to 130,000 clones, around 70% of which are singletons, and 8% to 9.5% rests with the top ten. V lost 5 bases and J 1 base, leaving 17 bases between the germline ends. The CDR3 extends over 16 amino acids. Germline values: CDR1 MDHEN, CDR2 SYDVKM. The sequence was collected from a young man in good health and CMV-seropositive. Specimen: PBMCs. This chain connects TRBV28 to TRBJ1-1; no clear D gene. The CDR3 is CASSNAARYKNTEAFF. For the CDR3, the DNA is TGTGCCAGCAGTAACGCGGCCCGGTATAAGAACACTGAAGCTTTCTTT.